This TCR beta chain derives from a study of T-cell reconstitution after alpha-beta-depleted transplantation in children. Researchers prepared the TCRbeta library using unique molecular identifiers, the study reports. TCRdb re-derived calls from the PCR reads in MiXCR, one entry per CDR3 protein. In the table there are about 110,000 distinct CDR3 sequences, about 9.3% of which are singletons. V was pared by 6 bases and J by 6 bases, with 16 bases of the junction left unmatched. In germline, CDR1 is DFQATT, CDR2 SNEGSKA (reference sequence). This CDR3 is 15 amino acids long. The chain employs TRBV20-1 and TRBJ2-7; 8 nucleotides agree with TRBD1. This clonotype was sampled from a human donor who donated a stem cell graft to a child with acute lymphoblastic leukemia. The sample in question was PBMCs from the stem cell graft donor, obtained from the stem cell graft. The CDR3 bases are TGCAGTGCCCGACCCCTGGACAGGGTTTATTCCGAGCAGTACTTC. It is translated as CSARPLDRVYSEQYF.